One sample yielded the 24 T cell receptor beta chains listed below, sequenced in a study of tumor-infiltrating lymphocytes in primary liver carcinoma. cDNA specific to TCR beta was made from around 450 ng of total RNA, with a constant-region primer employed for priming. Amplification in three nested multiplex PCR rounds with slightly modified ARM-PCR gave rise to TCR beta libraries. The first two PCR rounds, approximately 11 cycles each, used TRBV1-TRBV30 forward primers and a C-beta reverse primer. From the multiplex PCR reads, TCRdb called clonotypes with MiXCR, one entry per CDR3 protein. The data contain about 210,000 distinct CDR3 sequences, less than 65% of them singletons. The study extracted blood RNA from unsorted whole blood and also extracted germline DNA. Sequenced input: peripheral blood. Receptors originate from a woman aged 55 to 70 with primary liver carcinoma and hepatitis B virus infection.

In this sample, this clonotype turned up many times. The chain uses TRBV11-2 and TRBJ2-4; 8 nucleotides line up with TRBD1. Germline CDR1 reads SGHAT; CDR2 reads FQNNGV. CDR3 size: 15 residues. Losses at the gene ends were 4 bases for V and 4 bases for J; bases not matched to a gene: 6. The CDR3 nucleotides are TGTGCCAGCAGCTCGCTCCGGGACAGGAAAAACATTCAGTACTTC. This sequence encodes CASSSLRDRKNIQYF.

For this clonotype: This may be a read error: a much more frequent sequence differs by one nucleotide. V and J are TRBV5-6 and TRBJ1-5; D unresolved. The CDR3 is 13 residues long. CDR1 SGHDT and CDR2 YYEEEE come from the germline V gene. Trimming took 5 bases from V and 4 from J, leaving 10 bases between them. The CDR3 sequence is CASRYMKNQPQHF. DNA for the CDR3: TGTGCCAGCAGATATATGAAGAATCAGCCCCAGCATTTT.

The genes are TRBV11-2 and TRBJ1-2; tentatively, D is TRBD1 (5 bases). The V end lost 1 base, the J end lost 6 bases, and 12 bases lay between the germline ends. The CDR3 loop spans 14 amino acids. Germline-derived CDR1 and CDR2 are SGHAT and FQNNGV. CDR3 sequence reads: CASSLGVRGHGYTF. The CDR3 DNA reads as TGTGCCAGCAGCTTAGGTGTGCGGGGCCATGGCTACACCTTC. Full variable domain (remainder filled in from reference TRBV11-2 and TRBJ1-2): EAGVAQSPRYKIIEKRQSVAFWCNPISGHATLYWYQQILGQGPKLLIQFQNNGVVDDSQLPKDRFSAERLKGVDSTLKIQPAKLEDSAVYLCASSLGVRGHGYTFGSGTRLTVV.

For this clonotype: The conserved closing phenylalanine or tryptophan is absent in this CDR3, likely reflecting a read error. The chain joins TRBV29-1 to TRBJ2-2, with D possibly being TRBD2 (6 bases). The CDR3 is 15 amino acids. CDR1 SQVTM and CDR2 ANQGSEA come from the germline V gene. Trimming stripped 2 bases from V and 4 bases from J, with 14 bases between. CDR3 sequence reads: CSVEYVWRGTGELFI. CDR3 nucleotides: TGCAGCGTTGAATACGTATGGCGGGGCACCGGGGAGCTGTTTATT.

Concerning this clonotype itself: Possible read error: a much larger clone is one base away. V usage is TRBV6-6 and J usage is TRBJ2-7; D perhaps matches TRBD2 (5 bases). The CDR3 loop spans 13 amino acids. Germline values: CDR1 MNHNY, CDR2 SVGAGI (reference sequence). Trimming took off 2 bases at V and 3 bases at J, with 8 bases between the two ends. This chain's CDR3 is CASSYGEIYEQYF. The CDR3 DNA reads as TGTGCCAGCAGTTACGGGGAGATCTACGAGCAGTACTTC.

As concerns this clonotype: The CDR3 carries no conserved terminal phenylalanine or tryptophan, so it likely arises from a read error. The CDR3 protein is CSVVSGNSHNEQFS. In DNA, the CDR3 is TGCAGCGTCGTATCCGGGAATAGCCACAATGAGCAGTTCTCC. J is TRBJ2-1 and V is TRBV29-1; maybe TRBD2 (5 bases). Trimming shortened V by 6 bases and J by 5 bases, and 17 bases separated the two germline ends. CDR1 is SQVTM and CDR2 is ANQGSEA in the germline V gene. The CDR3 spans 14 residues.

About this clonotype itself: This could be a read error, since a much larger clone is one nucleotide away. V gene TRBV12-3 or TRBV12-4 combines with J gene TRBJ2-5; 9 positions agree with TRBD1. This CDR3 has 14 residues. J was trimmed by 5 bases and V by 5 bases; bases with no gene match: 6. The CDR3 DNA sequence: TGTGCCAGCAGTGTCACAGGGGGCGCGGAGACCCAGTACTTC. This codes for CASSVTGGAETQYF.

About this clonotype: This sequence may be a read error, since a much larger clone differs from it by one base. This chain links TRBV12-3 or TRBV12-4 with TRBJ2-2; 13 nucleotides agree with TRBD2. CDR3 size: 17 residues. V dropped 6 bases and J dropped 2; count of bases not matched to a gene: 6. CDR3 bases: TGTGCCAGCAGATCTACTAGCGGGAGGGCCAACACCGGGGAGCTGTTTTTT. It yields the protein CASRSTSGRANTGELFF.

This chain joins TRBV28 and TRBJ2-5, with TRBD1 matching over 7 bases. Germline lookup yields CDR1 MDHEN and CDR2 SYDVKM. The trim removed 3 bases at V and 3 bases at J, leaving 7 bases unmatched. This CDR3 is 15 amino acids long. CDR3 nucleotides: TGTGCCAGCAGTTTTACAGGGACAGCAGAAGAGACCCAGTACTTC. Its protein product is CASSFTGTAEETQYF.

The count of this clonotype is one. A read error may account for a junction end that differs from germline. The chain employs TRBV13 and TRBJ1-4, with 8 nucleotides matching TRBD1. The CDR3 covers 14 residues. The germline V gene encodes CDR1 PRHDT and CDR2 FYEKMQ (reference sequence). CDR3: CTSSSGQGAEKLFF. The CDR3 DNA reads TGTACCAGCAGCTCCGGACAGGGTGCCGAAAAACTGTTTTTT.

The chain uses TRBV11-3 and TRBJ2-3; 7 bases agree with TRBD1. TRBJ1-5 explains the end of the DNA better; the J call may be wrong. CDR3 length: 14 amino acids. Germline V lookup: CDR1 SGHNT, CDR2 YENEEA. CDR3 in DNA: TGTGCCAGCAGCTTAGACTCAGGGACAGATACGCAGCATTTT. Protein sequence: CASSLDSGTDTQHF.

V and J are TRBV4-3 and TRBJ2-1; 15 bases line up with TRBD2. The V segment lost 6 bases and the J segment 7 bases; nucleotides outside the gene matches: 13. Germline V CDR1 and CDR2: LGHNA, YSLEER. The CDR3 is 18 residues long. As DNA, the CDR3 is TGCGCCAGCAGTCTGGATTGGACTAGCGGGAGGGCCTGGAATGAGCAGTTCTTC. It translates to CASSLDWTSGRAWNEQFF.

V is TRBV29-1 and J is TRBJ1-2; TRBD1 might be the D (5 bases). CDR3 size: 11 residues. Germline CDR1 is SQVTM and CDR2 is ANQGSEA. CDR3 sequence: CSANQGAGYTF. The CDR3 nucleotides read TGCAGTGCCAACCAGGGAGCTGGCTACACCTTC.

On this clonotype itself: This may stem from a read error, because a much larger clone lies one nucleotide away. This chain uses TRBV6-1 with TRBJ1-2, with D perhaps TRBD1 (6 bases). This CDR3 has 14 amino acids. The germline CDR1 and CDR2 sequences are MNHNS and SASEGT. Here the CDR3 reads CVSSTLGAIYGYTF. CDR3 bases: TGTGTCAGCAGTACCCTGGGGGCTATCTATGGCTACACCTTC.

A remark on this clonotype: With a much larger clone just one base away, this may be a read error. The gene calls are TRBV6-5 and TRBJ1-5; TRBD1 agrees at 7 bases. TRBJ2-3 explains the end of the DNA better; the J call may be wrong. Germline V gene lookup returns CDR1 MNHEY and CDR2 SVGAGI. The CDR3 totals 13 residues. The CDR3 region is CASGGQLNQPQYF. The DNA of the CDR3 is TGTGCCAGCGGGGGACAGCTAAATCAGCCCCAGTATTTT.

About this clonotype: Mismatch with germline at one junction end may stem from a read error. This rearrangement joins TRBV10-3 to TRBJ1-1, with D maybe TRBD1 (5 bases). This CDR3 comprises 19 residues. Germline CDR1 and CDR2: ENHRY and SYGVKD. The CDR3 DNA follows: TGTGCCATCAGTGAGTCAAGGCAGTCTAAGGGAAGGGGCCGCACTGAAGCTCTCTTT. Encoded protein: CAISESRQSKGRGRTEALF.

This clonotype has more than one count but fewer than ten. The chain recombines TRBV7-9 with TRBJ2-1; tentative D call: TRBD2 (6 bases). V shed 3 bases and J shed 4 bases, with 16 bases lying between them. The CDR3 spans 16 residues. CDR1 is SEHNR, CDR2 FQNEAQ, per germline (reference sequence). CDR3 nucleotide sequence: TGTGCCAGCAGCTTCGATAACCTAGCGAGATACAATGAGCAGTTCTTC. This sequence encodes CASSFDNLARYNEQFF.

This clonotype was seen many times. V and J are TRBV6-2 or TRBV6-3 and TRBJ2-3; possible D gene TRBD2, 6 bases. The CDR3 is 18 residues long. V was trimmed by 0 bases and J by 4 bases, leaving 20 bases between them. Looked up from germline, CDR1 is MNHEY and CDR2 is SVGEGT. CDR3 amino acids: CASSYSRDLKGIADTQYF. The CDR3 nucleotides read TGTGCCAGCAGTTACTCGCGGGACCTCAAGGGAATCGCAGATACGCAGTATTTT.

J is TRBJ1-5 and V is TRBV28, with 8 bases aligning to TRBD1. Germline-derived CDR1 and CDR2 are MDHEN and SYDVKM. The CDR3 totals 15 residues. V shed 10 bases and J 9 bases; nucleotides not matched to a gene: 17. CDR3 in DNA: TGTGCCACCCTAAATGCAGGGGGCGCCCAGGGGCCCCAGCATTTT. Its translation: CATLNAGGAQGPQHF.

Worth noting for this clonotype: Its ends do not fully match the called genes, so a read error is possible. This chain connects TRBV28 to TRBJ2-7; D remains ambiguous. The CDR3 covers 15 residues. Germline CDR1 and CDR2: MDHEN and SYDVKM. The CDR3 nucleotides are TGTGCCAGCAGAGGATTTCCCTCTGCAGGCTACGAGCAGTGCTTC. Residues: CASRGFPSAGYEQCF.

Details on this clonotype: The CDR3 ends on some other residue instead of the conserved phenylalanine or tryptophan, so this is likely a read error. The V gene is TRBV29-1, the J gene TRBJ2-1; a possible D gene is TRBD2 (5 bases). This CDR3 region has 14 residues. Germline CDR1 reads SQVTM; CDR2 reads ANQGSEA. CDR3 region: CSVHTRSSYNEQFI. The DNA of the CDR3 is TGTAGCGTTCATACACGGAGCTCCTACAATGAGCAGTTCATC.

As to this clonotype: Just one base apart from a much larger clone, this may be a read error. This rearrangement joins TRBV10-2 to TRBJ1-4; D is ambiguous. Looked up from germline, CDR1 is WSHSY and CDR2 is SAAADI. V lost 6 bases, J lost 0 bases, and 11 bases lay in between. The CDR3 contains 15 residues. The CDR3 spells CASSQGFSTNEKLFF. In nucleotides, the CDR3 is TGCGCCAGCAGCCAAGGGTTCTCAACTAATGAAAAACTGTTTTTT.

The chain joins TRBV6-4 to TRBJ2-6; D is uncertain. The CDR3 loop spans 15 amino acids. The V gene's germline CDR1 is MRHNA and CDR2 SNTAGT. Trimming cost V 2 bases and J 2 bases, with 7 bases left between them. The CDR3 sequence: CASSDQTAGANVLTF. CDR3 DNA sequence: TGTGCCAGCAGTGACCAGACGGCTGGGGCCAACGTCCTGACTTTC.

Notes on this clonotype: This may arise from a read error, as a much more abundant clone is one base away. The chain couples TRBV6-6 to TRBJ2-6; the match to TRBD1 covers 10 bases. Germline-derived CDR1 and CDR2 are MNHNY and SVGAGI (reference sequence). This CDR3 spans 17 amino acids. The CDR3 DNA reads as TGTGCCAGCAGCCCCGACAGGGGGCGTACTGGGGCCAACATCCTGACTTTC. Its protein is CASSPDRGRTGANILTF.